This T cell receptor beta chain derives from a study of cytomegalovirus exposure and HLA in healthy donors. At the level of the study: A prior study identified over 100 million unique TCR beta sequences from some 200 million T cells.

60 Vbeta and 13 Jbeta primers were used in PCR. The assay was immunoSEQ multiplex PCR, and TCRdb's table has in-frame clones only and misses some. Among about 170,000 clones, 70% to 80% were seen once, and the ten largest hold 2% to 2.5%. Remarks on this clone: Its antigen remains unknown.

The CDR3 contains 16 residues. Study-wide results and limits: Analysis performed later showed TCR beta chains linked to HLA being more clonally expanded than equally common others. Reports indicate that TCR beta sequences accurately predicted the HLA-A and HLA-B alleles of most subjects.

The TCR comes from a woman in her 30s in good health and CMV-seropositive. The genes are TRBV21-1 and TRBJ2-5; the table assigns TRBD2, which was not confirmed against the DNA. TRBV21-1 is a pseudogene locus. What was sequenced was PBMCs. CDR3 in amino acids: CASSSPSGRAPETQYF. The DNA of the CDR3 is TGTGCCAGCAGCTCCCCTAGCGGGAGGGCCCCAGAGACCCAGTACTTC.